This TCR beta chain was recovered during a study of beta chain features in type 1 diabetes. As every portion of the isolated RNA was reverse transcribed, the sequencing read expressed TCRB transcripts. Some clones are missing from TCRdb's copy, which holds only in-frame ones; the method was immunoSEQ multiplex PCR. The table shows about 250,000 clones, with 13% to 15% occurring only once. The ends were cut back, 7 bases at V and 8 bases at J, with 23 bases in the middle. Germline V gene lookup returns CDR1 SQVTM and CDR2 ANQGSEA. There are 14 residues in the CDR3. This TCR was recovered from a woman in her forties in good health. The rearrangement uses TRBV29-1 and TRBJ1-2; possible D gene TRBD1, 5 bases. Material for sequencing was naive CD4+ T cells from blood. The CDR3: CSGALQGTTGGYTF. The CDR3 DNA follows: TGCAGCGGCGCCCTCCAGGGAACTACGGGCGGCTACACCTTC.